These 17 T cell receptor beta chains were all obtained from the same sample, sequenced in a study of PD-1 blockade in mismatch repair-deficient tumors. Measured with immunoSEQ multiplex PCR; TCRdb has only the in-frame clones, and not every one. The sample has about 22,000 clones; about four fifths are singletons. The sample here was peripheral blood, taken 2 weeks after starting pembrolizumab. These TCRs come from an adult with mismatch repair-deficient cancer.

This chain links TRBV4-1 with TRBJ2-5; TRBD1 might be the D (5 bases). V lost 0 bases, J lost 5 bases, and 13 bases lay in between. The CDR3 loop spans 15 amino acids. Germline assignment: CDR1 MGHRA and CDR2 YSYEKL. The CDR3 is CASSQEDTDKETQYF. The CDR3 DNA follows: TGCGCCAGCAGCCAAGAGGACACGGACAAGGAGACCCAGTACTTC.

The chain recombines TRBV4-2 with TRBJ2-2; 12 bases are shared with TRBD2. CDR1 LGHNA and CDR2 YNFKEQ come from the germline V gene. V lost 4 bases, J lost 3 bases, and 0 bases stayed unmatched. The CDR3 has 15 amino acids. The CDR3 DNA is TGTGCCAGCAGCCGACTAGCGGGAGACACCGGGGAGCTGTTTTTT. Its translation is CASSRLAGDTGELFF.

The chain joins TRBV5-6 to TRBJ2-7; 7 bases map to TRBD2. Looked up from germline, CDR1 is SGHDT and CDR2 is YYEEEE. CDR3 size: 13 residues. CDR3 residues: CICGSANPGEQYF. The DNA of the CDR3 is TGTATTTGCGGGAGCGCCAATCCAGGCGAGCAGTACTTC.

This clone came up a few times. This chain joins TRBV7-2 and TRBJ2-1, with 12 bases that match TRBD2. Germline V gives CDR1 SGHTA, CDR2 FQGNSA. V was pared by 5 bases and J by 7 bases, with 6 bases of the junction left unmatched. The CDR3 is 15 residues long. This CDR3 reads CASSAGTSGWNEQFF. CDR3 bases: TGTGCCAGCAGCGCCGGGACTAGCGGGTGGAATGAGCAGTTCTTC.

The chain joins TRBV18 to TRBJ2-6; no clear D. Per the germline V gene, CDR1 is KGHSH and CDR2 is LQKENI. This CDR3 region has 15 residues. Trimming removed 6 bases from V and 4 bases from J, with 13 bases in between. CDR3 amino acids: CASSQSGSGANVLTF. DNA of the CDR3: TGTGCCAGCTCGCAATCGGGCTCCGGGGCCAACGTCCTGACTTTC.

This clone was observed once. The chain recombines TRBV10-3 with TRBJ2-7; either TRBD1 or TRBD2 may fit D (5 bases each). V was clipped by 5 bases and J by 2 bases, with 25 bases between them. There are 18 residues in the CDR3. Germline loops: CDR1 ENHRY, CDR2 SYGVKD. CDR3 sequence: CAISRENSGQTIAYEQYF. The DNA of the CDR3 is TGTGCCATCAGTCGAGAAAACTCGGGGCAAACCATCGCCTACGAGCAGTACTTC.

This clone appeared a single time. The V call is TRBV18, the J call TRBJ2-3, with D tentatively TRBD1 (5 bases). The V and J ends lost 4 bases and 1 base respectively, with 15 bases between them. This CDR3 comprises 16 residues. Per the germline V gene, CDR1 is KGHSH and CDR2 is LQKENI. This chain's CDR3 is CASSREQEWGTDTQYF. CDR3 in DNA: TGTGCCAGCTCACGAGAACAGGAGTGGGGCACAGATACGCAGTATTTT. Filled out from reference TRBV18 and TRBJ2-3, the complete variable domain reads NAGVMQNPRHLVRRRGQEARLRCSPMKGHSHVYWYRQLPEEGLKFMVYLQKENIIDESGMPKERFSAEFPKEGPSILRIQQVVRGDSAAYFCASSREQEWGTDTQYFGPGTRLTVL.

This clone showed up just a few times. The V gene is TRBV28, the J gene TRBJ2-5; 11 bases agree with TRBD2. V shed 10 bases and J 5 bases; nucleotides not matched to a gene: 18. This CDR3 region has 17 residues. CDR1 is MDHEN, CDR2 SYDVKM, per germline. For the CDR3, the DNA is TGTGCCACTAGGGACCTGTTAGCGGGAGGGCCCGGGGAGACCCAGTACTTC. Residues: CATRDLLAGGPGETQYF.

The V gene is TRBV5-1, the J gene TRBJ2-2; 13 positions agree with TRBD2. Germline CDR1 SGHRS, CDR2 YFSETQ. CDR3 length: 16 residues. V lost 3 bases and J lost 6; bases outside the gene matches: 5. As DNA, the CDR3 is TGCGCCAGCAGCTCGCGGACTAGCGGGAGCCCCGGGGAGCTGTTTTTT. This encodes CASSSRTSGSPGELFF.

For the CDR3, the DNA is TGTGCCAGCAGCCGACGGGGGACGGGCTACAATGAGCAGTTCTTC. It encodes CASSRRGTGYNEQFF. This chain links TRBV7-2 with TRBJ2-1; perhaps TRBD2 as D (6 bases). CDR3 length: 15 amino acids. The germline V gene has CDR1 SGHTA and CDR2 FQGNSA. The V end was cut by 5 bases, the J end by 3 bases, with 14 bases between.

J is TRBJ1-1 and V is TRBV13; 9 bases match TRBD1. V lost 5 bases, J lost 4 bases, and 5 bases stayed unmatched. Germline assignment: CDR1 PRHDT and CDR2 FYEKMQ (reference sequence). The CDR3 is made up of 14 amino acids. The CDR3 DNA follows: TGTGCCAGCAGCCATGGACAGGGGAGCACTGAAGCTTTCTTT. Translation: CASSHGQGSTEAFF.

This chain joins TRBV5-4 and TRBJ2-3; D is possibly TRBD1 (5 bases). CDR3 length: 15 residues. V gave up 1 base and J gave up 5 bases, with 14 bases separating them. Germline assignment: CDR1 SGHNT and CDR2 YYREEE (reference sequence). This CDR3 is CASSLYTGVIDTQYF. CDR3 DNA: TGTGCCAGCAGCTTGTACACAGGCGTCATAGATACGCAGTATTTT.

This clone was detected only once. The V and J genes are TRBV11-2 and TRBJ2-3; D is uncertain. The CDR3 has 15 residues. Germline V CDR1 and CDR2: SGHAT, FQNNGV. Trimming stripped 0 bases from V and 0 bases from J, with 7 bases between. Written as DNA, the CDR3 is TGTGCCAGCAGCTTAGACAGCCTGAGCACAGATACGCAGTATTTT. It specifies CASSLDSLSTDTQYF.

This clone has only a few counts. The V call is TRBV11-2, the J call TRBJ2-5, with 7 bases matching TRBD1. V shed 5 bases, J shed 0 bases, and the junction held 6 bases outside the gene matches. CDR1 and CDR2 from the germline V gene are SGHAT and FQNNGV. The CDR3 spans 15 residues. Written as DNA, the CDR3 is TGTGCCAGCAGCGGATTGGGACAGCACCAAGAGACCCAGTACTTC. As protein: CASSGLGQHQETQYF. Full variable domain (outside the CDR3, taken from reference TRBV11-2 and TRBJ2-5): EAGVAQSPRYKIIEKRQSVAFWCNPISGHATLYWYQQILGQGPKLLIQFQNNGVVDDSQLPKDRFSAERLKGVDSTLKIQPAKLEDSAVYLCASSGLGQHQETQYFGPGTRLLVL.

J is TRBJ2-1 and V is TRBV11-2; tentatively, D is TRBD2 (6 bases). The V and J ends lost 5 bases and 8 bases respectively, with 28 bases between them. The germline V gene encodes CDR1 SGHAT and CDR2 FQNNGV. There are 18 residues in the CDR3. The CDR3 sequence is CASSPISGVTRIIYEQFF. In DNA, the CDR3 is TGTGCCAGCAGCCCAATTTCCGGGGTGACTAGAATAATCTATGAGCAGTTCTTC.

The V and J genes are TRBV2 and TRBJ2-3, with TRBD2 matching 9 bases. Per germline, CDR1 SNHLY and CDR2 FYNNEI. The CDR3 has 20 residues. V lost 3 bases and J lost 1; bases outside the gene matches: 17. The CDR3 nucleotides read TGTGCCAGCAGTGATGGCGCTAGCGGGAATGTGTTTTGGGGCACAGATACGCAGTATTTT. The encoded protein is CASSDGASGNVFWGTDTQYF.

About this clone itself: Other DNA sequences in the same sample also yield this CDR3. The chain recombines TRBV18 with TRBJ2-1; 10 bases are shared with TRBD2. CDR3 length: 16 residues. CDR1 KGHSH and CDR2 LQKENI come from the germline V gene. V was pared by 0 bases and J by 3 bases, with 2 bases of the junction left unmatched. The CDR3 protein is CASSPPTSGLYNEQFF. DNA of the CDR3: TGTGCCAGCTCACCACCGACTAGCGGGCTCTACAATGAGCAGTTCTTC.